These 30 T cell receptor beta chains were sequenced from one sample in a study of cytotoxic CD8 clonotypes in ibrutinib-treated CLL. Only in-frame clones appear in the TCRdb table, and some are missing; sequencing was by immunoSEQ multiplex PCR. The sample lists 9,500 to 14,000 clones, about 81% occurring once. This specimen was PBMCs, taken at disease progression, from a patient treated with ibrutinib. The receptor source for this set is a human donor with chronic lymphocytic leukemia.

V usage is TRBV7-3 and J usage is TRBJ2-5; 7 bases map to TRBD1. This CDR3 region has 14 residues. The ends lost 5 bases at V and 4 bases at J; junction bases unmatched: 7. Per the germline V gene, CDR1 is SGHTA and CDR2 is FQGTGA. The CDR3, as DNA: TGTGCCAGCAGCCCCAAGGCAGGGGGAGAGACCCAGTACTTC. Amino acid sequence: CASSPKAGGETQYF.

The chain employs TRBV7-8 and TRBJ2-1; possibly TRBD1 for D (5 bases). Trimming shortened V by 1 base and J by 10 bases, and 26 bases separated the two germline ends. The CDR3 runs to 18 residues. The germline V gene encodes CDR1 SGHVS and CDR2 FQNEAQ. Here the CDR3 DNA reads TGTGCCAGCAGCTTAGAGTCGGCGCCGGAGCCAGGGAAATTAGAGCAGTTCTTC. It translates to CASSLESAPEPGKLEQFF.

The chain's CDR3 is CASSLRTGGNSYEQYF. The CDR3 DNA reads as TGTGCCAGCAGTCTCCGGACAGGGGGCAACTCCTACGAGCAGTACTTC. The chain employs TRBV28 and TRBJ2-7; 11 bases match TRBD1. This CDR3 comprises 16 residues. V lost 5 bases to trimming and J lost 0 bases; unmatched junction nucleotides: 6. Germline values: CDR1 MDHEN, CDR2 SYDVKM. Supplemented by reference TRBV28 and TRBJ2-7, the full variable domain reads DVKVTQSSRYLVKRTGEKVFLECVQDMDHENMFWYRQDPGLGLRLIYFSYDVKMKEKGDIPEGYSVSREKKERFSLILESASTNQTSMYLCASSLRTGGNSYEQYFGPGTRLTVT.

This clone was counted between two and nine times. This chain joins TRBV7-2 and TRBJ2-7, with D tentatively TRBD2 (6 bases). The CDR3 spans 12 residues. Trimming took off 5 bases at V and 13 bases at J, with 18 bases between the two ends. The germline gives CDR1 SGHTA, CDR2 FQGNSA. CDR3 nucleotide sequence: TGTGCCAGCAGCCGAGATAGCGGACACCTTTACTTC. This codes for CASSRDSGHLYF.

This clone was seen a handful of times. This chain joins TRBV4-1 and TRBJ2-7; 8 positions agree with TRBD2. Germline CDR1 MGHRA, CDR2 YSYEKL. After removal of 4 bases from V and 2 bases from J, the junction contained 13 bases not matched to a gene. The CDR3 length is 17 residues. The CDR3 DNA reads TGCGCCAGCAGCCCTTCAAGTCTAGCGGGTACTCCCTACGAGCAGTACTTC. Translated, it gives CASSPSSLAGTPYEQYF.

The chain employs TRBV11-2 and TRBJ2-5; D unresolved. The CDR3 covers 12 residues. V was cut by 0 bases and J by 2 bases, with 1 base left in between. Germline CDR1 is SGHAT and CDR2 is FQNNGV. The CDR3 sequence is CASSLDQETQYF. CDR3 in DNA: TGTGCCAGCAGCTTAGATCAAGAGACCCAGTACTTC. The variable domain in full, with the rest retrieved from reference TRBV11-2 and TRBJ2-5, is EAGVAQSPRYKIIEKRQSVAFWCNPISGHATLYWYQQILGQGPKLLIQFQNNGVVDDSQLPKDRFSAERLKGVDSTLKIQPAKLEDSAVYLCASSLDQETQYFGPGTRLLVL.

The chain couples TRBV9 to TRBJ2-5; D is unclear. Germline V gene data show CDR1 as SGDLS and CDR2 as YYNGEE. The CDR3 has 15 amino acids. Trimming stripped 0 bases from V and 4 bases from J, with 13 bases between. DNA of the CDR3: TGTGCCAGCAGCGTAGTTCCAGGAAGGCGAGAGACCCAGTACTTC. Residues: CASSVVPGRRETQYF.

The chain combines TRBV28 with TRBJ2-1, with 10 bases matching TRBD2. Per the germline V gene, CDR1 is MDHEN and CDR2 is SYDVKM. This CDR3 contains 15 residues. V was clipped by 3 bases and J by 7 bases; unmatched bases: 6. CDR3 nucleotide sequence: TGTGCCAGCAGTTTCCCGGCTAGCGGGAGTAATGAGCAGTTCTTC. As protein: CASSFPASGSNEQFF.

The chain links TRBV9 to TRBJ2-1, with 13 bases lining up with TRBD2. The CDR3 totals 18 residues. V lost 4 bases, J lost 7 bases, and 14 bases stayed unmatched. Germline V gene data show CDR1 as SGDLS and CDR2 as YYNGEE. The DNA of the CDR3 is TGTGCCAGCAGCCTCGGACTAGCGGGAGAGGGGGGTCGGAATGAGCAGTTCTTC. It encodes CASSLGLAGEGGRNEQFF.

The CDR3 sequence is CASSPLGLAGWSDTQYF. As DNA, the CDR3 is TGTGCCAGCAGCCCGCTGGGACTAGCGGGATGGTCAGATACGCAGTATTTT. The J gene is TRBJ2-3, the V gene TRBV7-2, with 13 bases aligning to TRBD2. Losses at the gene ends were 5 bases for V and 4 bases for J; bases not matched to a gene: 9. This CDR3 has 17 residues. The germline CDR1 and CDR2 sequences are SGHTA and FQGNSA.

In this sample, this clone turned up a few times. V usage is TRBV7-9 and J usage is TRBJ2-7; weak D call: TRBD1 (6 bases). The CDR3 totals 15 residues. Germline V CDR1 and CDR2: SEHNR, FQNEAQ (reference sequence). The V gene lost 1 base and the J gene lost 3 bases, with 13 bases spanning the gap. The CDR3 bases are TGTGCCAGCAGCTTAGGAGAAGGACAGAGCTACGAGCAGTACTTC. Its translation: CASSLGEGQSYEQYF.

The chain couples TRBV5-1 to TRBJ2-1; D might be TRBD1 or TRBD2, each matching 6 bases. V lost 0 bases, J lost 8 bases, and 18 bases lay in between. The CDR3 is 16 residues long. Germline V gene sequence: CDR1 SGHRS, CDR2 YFSETQ. The CDR3: CASSLGWGASSYEQFF. The CDR3 DNA reads TGCGCCAGCAGCTTGGGATGGGGGGCTAGCTCGTATGAGCAGTTCTTC.

This chain connects TRBV5-8 to TRBJ1-2; D call uncertain. CDR1 is SGHTS, CDR2 YDEGEE, per germline. Trimming shortened V by 2 bases and J by 8 bases, and 13 bases separated the two germline ends. The CDR3 is made up of 13 amino acids. The CDR3 sequence is CASSFSGIRGYTF. CDR3 bases: TGTGCCAGCAGCTTCTCGGGAATTCGAGGCTACACCTTC.

This clone was picked up a small number of times. The chain recombines TRBV29-1 with TRBJ2-7; 9 bases match TRBD1. V lost 6 bases and J lost 3; bases outside the gene matches: 9. The CDR3 is 14 amino acids. Germline CDR1 reads SQVTM; CDR2 reads ANQGSEA. The CDR3: CSVLDRGEYYEQYF. In DNA, the CDR3 is TGCAGCGTCCTGGACAGGGGAGAATACTACGAGCAGTACTTC.

CDR3 sequence (DNA): TGCAGCGTTGGAGCCAGGCAAGAGACCCAGTACTTC. The encoded protein is CSVGARQETQYF. The chain links TRBV29-1 to TRBJ2-5; D unresolved. V shed 4 bases and J shed 2 bases, with 8 bases lying between them. The germline gives CDR1 SQVTM, CDR2 ANQGSEA. The CDR3 is made up of 12 amino acids.

V and J are TRBV28 and TRBJ1-1, with a tentative D call TRBD1 (6 bases). Trimming left V 7 bases short and J 6 bases short, with 21 bases between. In germline, CDR1 is MDHEN, CDR2 SYDVKM. The CDR3 sequence is 15 residues long. CDR3 bases: TGTGCCAGCACCATCCGGCCGGGGGCTTCTTCTGAAGCTTTCTTT. This codes for CASTIRPGASSEAFF.

V gene TRBV2 combines with J gene TRBJ2-7; 9 bases fit TRBD1. The V and J ends lost 6 bases and 7 bases, in that order; junction bases with no gene match: 7. Germline V CDR1 and CDR2: SNHLY, FYNNEI. This CDR3 comprises 13 residues. DNA of the CDR3: TGTGCCAGCAGCGGACAGGGGAGGTATGAGCAGTACTTC. Translating it yields CASSGQGRYEQYF.

This clone was seen once. CDR3 in amino acids: CASSSTGPRNTIYF. In DNA, the CDR3 is TGTGCCAGCAGTTCGACAGGACCCAGAAACACCATATATTTT. The genes are TRBV27 and TRBJ1-3, with D perhaps TRBD1 (6 bases). V lost 4 bases and J 5 bases, leaving 12 bases between the germline ends. In germline, CDR1 is MNHEY, CDR2 SMNVEV (reference sequence). The CDR3 is made up of 14 amino acids.

This clone was counted a single time. This chain links TRBV10-1 with TRBJ2-1, with 7 bases aligning to TRBD2. CDR1 WNHNN and CDR2 SYGVQD come from the germline V gene (reference sequence). The CDR3 sequence is 15 residues long. V dropped 2 bases and J dropped 6; count of bases not matched to a gene: 7. The CDR3 loop reads CASSEAGVGANEQFF. CDR3 coding DNA: TGCGCCAGCAGTGAGGCGGGAGTTGGGGCCAATGAGCAGTTCTTC.

This clone occurred once. This chain uses TRBV5-1 with TRBJ2-5, with a weak D call TRBD1 (5 bases). The CDR3 covers 15 residues. Germline V gene sequence: CDR1 SGHRS, CDR2 YFSETQ. V was trimmed by 1 base and J by 1 base, leaving 11 bases between them. The CDR3: CASSLQWTPQETQYF. The CDR3 nucleotides are TGCGCCAGCAGCTTGCAATGGACACCCCAAGAGACCCAGTACTTC. Drawing the rest from reference TRBV5-1 and TRBJ2-5, the complete variable domain is KAGVTQTPRYLIKTRGQQVTLSCSPISGHRSVSWYQQTPGQGLQFLFEYFSETQRNKGNFPGRFSGRQFSNSRSEMNVSTLELGDSALYLCASSLQWTPQETQYFGPGTRLLVL.

This clone was seen only a few times. V and J are TRBV5-1 and TRBJ1-2; D is unresolved. The CDR3 sequence is 15 residues long. The germline CDR1 and CDR2 sequences are SGHRS and YFSETQ. The ends were cut back, 0 bases at V and 2 bases at J, with 11 bases in the middle. This chain's CDR3 is CASSLVSGGNYGYTF. The CDR3 coding sequence is TGCGCCAGCAGCTTGGTGTCAGGAGGAAACTATGGCTACACCTTC. The full variable domain, rest sourced from reference TRBV5-1 and TRBJ1-2, is KAGVTQTPRYLIKTRGQQVTLSCSPISGHRSVSWYQQTPGQGLQFLFEYFSETQRNKGNFPGRFSGRQFSNSRSEMNVSTLELGDSALYLCASSLVSGGNYGYTFGSGTRLTVV.

As to this clone: The same CDR3 arises from other DNA sequences in this sample as well. The rearrangement joins TRBV11-3 to TRBJ2-2; D gene unclear. Between the trimmed V and J ends, which lost 2 bases and 3 bases, there was a span of 7 bases. CDR1 and CDR2 (germline): SGHNT, YENEEA. The CDR3 totals 14 residues. CDR3 sequence (DNA): TGTGCCAGCAGCTTATCTGGGGACACCGGGGAGCTGTTTTTT. Translating gives CASSLSGDTGELFF. The whole variable domain, filled in from reference TRBV11-3 and TRBJ2-2, reads EAGVVQSPRYKIIEKKQPVAFWCNPISGHNTLYWYLQNLGQGPELLIRYENEEAVDDSQLPKDRFSAERLKGVDSTLKIQPAELGDSAVYLCASSLSGDTGELFFGEGSRLTVL.

The rearrangement uses TRBV6-5 and TRBJ1-5, with D perhaps TRBD1 (5 bases). Trimming stripped 2 bases from V and 9 bases from J, with 8 bases between. The CDR3 covers 12 residues. Germline CDR1 and CDR2: MNHEY and SVGAGI. The CDR3 nucleotides read TGTGCCAGCAGTTACGGGGGGGGGCCCCAGCATTTT. Its protein is CASSYGGGPQHF.

The chain carries TRBV10-2 and TRBJ2-5, with a possible D match to TRBD2 (5 bases). Trimming removed 2 bases from V and 5 bases from J, with 9 bases in between. CDR1 and CDR2 (germline): WSHSY, SAAADI. There are 13 residues in the CDR3. This CDR3 reads CASSELAGETQYF. CDR3 sequence (DNA): TGCGCCAGCAGTGAGCTAGCAGGCGAGACCCAGTACTTC.

The count of this clone is one. V and J are TRBV20-1 and TRBJ2-7; D gene ambiguous. CDR1 and CDR2 (germline): DFQATT, SNEGSKA (reference sequence). Between the trimmed V and J ends, which lost 6 bases and 8 bases, there was a span of 11 bases. The CDR3 loop spans 10 amino acids. CDR3 bases: TGCAGTGCGGGCAGATCAAAGCAGTACTTC. It translates to CSAGRSKQYF.

The chain links TRBV5-6 to TRBJ2-1; the D call may be TRBD1 or TRBD2 (5 bases each). V was shortened by 0 bases and J by 9 bases, with 19 bases between the two germline ends. Per the germline V gene, CDR1 is SGHDT and CDR2 is YYEEEE. The CDR3 contains 16 residues. In nucleotides, the CDR3 is TGTGCCAGCAGCTTGGCCGCCAGGCATGATGGGACTGAGCAGTTCTTC. Translation: CASSLAARHDGTEQFF.

This clone was seen more than once but under ten times. The rearrangement links TRBV5-8 to TRBJ1-5, with 8 bases that match TRBD1. This CDR3 region has 13 residues. Germline V gives CDR1 SGHTS, CDR2 YDEGEE. V lost 4 bases, J lost 6 bases, and 3 bases stayed unmatched. The CDR3 sequence is CASSQGAAQPQHF. In DNA form, the CDR3 reads TGTGCCAGCAGCCAGGGGGCGGCTCAGCCCCAGCATTTT.

For the CDR3, the DNA is TGTGCCTGGAGTAAGGACAGTTCCGCAACTAATGAAAAACTGTTTTTT. It is translated as CAWSKDSSATNEKLFF. V and J are TRBV30 and TRBJ1-4; a weak D match, TRBD1 (6 bases). Germline V gives CDR1 GTSNPN, CDR2 SVGIG (reference sequence). This CDR3 contains 16 residues. With 2 bases removed from V and 0 bases from J, the gap between germline ends came to 13 bases.

The V gene is TRBV6-1, the J gene TRBJ2-3; 12 bases fit TRBD2. Looked up from germline, CDR1 is MNHNS and CDR2 is SASEGT. V was clipped by 6 bases and J by 2 bases; unmatched bases: 3. The CDR3 consists of 15 residues. CDR3 in amino acids: CASSGLAGTTDTQYF. CDR3 DNA sequence: TGTGCCAGCAGCGGACTAGCGGGAACCACAGATACGCAGTATTTT.

The gene calls are TRBV28 and TRBJ2-7; possibly TRBD1 or TRBD2 for D (5 bases each). The ends were cut back, 2 bases at V and 4 bases at J, with 9 bases in the middle. The CDR3 consists of 13 residues. Germline V gene data show CDR1 as MDHEN and CDR2 as SYDVKM. This chain's CDR3 is CASSLRGPYEQYF. In DNA, the CDR3 is TGTGCCAGCAGTTTACGGGGACCGTACGAGCAGTACTTC. Full variable domain (outside the CDR3, taken from reference TRBV28 and TRBJ2-7): DVKVTQSSRYLVKRTGEKVFLECVQDMDHENMFWYRQDPGLGLRLIYFSYDVKMKEKGDIPEGYSVSREKKERFSLILESASTNQTSMYLCASSLRGPYEQYFGPGTRLTVT.